The 14 T cell receptor beta chains below were found in one sample sequenced in a study of T cells expressing NK-cell markers. TCRdb re-called the 5' RACE reads and shows each CDR3 protein once, DNA omitted. This listing includes roughly 390,000 distinct CDR3 sequences. The sample taken for sequencing was blood T cells: a sorted CD56 or NKG2C T cell subset, CD4+ or CD8+ T cells, or bulk PBMC T cells (not recorded which). The receptors come from a woman in her forties or fifties in good health.

The chain uses TRBV12-3 or TRBV12-4 and TRBJ1-3; absent DNA, TCRdb's TRBD1 call cannot be checked. The length of the CDR3 is 16 residues. The CDR3 here is CASSPGTSHKGNTIYF.

The genes are TRBV5-1 and TRBJ2-3. The CDR3 length is 15 residues. Germline loops: CDR1 SGHRS, CDR2 YFSETQ. CDR3 sequence reads: CASSSLDVGTDTQYF.

The CDR3: CASSLDADYEQYF. The V call is TRBV7-2, the J call TRBJ2-7. The germline gives CDR1 SGHTA, CDR2 FQGNSA. This CDR3 is 13 amino acids long.

The chain carries TRBV4-2 and TRBJ2-1; TCRdb names TRBD1, which stays unverified in the absence of DNA. Germline V CDR1 and CDR2: LGHNA, YNFKEQ. The CDR3 runs to 15 residues. CDR3 in amino acids: CASSQDHVRVNEQFF.

The chain joins TRBV30 to TRBJ2-1; TCRdb's D call, TRBD2, is unchecked because there is no DNA. The CDR3 totals 14 residues. The germline V gene encodes CDR1 GTSNPN and CDR2 SVGIG (reference sequence). The CDR3 reads CASGLAGPYNEQFF.

This chain connects TRBV5-1 to TRBJ2-3. The CDR3 totals 15 residues. Germline CDR1 reads SGHRS; CDR2 reads YFSETQ. CDR3 protein: CASSWNGMGTDTQYF. Using reference TRBV5-1 and TRBJ2-3 for the parts outside the CDR3, the full variable domain is KAGVTQTPRYLIKTRGQQVTLSCSPISGHRSVSWYQQTPGQGLQFLFEYFSETQRNKGNFPGRFSGRQFSNSRSEMNVSTLELGDSALYLCASSWNGMGTDTQYFGPGTRLTVL.

V and J are TRBV29-1 and TRBJ2-7; the TCRdb D gene call, TRBD1, has no DNA to confirm it. CDR1 is SQVTM, CDR2 ANQGSEA, per germline. This CDR3 is built from 14 residues. CDR3 region: CSVVGQEAFHEQYF.

The chain links TRBV5-5 to TRBJ1-3; TCRdb picks TRBD1, but there is no DNA to check that call. The CDR3 has 12 residues. The germline V gene encodes CDR1 SGHKS and CDR2 YYEKEE (reference sequence). This CDR3 reads CASSFWTGTIYF. Full variable domain (missing parts from reference TRBV5-5 and TRBJ1-3): DAGVTQSPTHLIKTRGQQVTLRCSPISGHKSVSWYQQVLGQGPQFIFQYYEKEERGRGNFPDRFSARQFPNYSSELNVNALLLGDSALYLCASSFWTGTIYFGEGSWLTVV.

The chain has TRBV4-1 and TRBJ1-5. Germline CDR1 reads MGHRA; CDR2 reads YSYEKL. CDR3 length equals 15 residues. This CDR3 reads CASSQVRNGNQPQHF.

The CDR3 sequence is CASSYSRSETQYF. The genes are TRBV6-5 and TRBJ2-5. Germline CDR1 is MNHEY and CDR2 is SVGAGI. The CDR3 contains 13 residues.

The chain uses TRBV10-3 and TRBJ2-2; TCRdb picks TRBD1, but there is no DNA to check that call. CDR3 length: 15 residues. Germline V gene sequence: CDR1 ENHRY, CDR2 SYGVKD. The CDR3 is CAISGTGRRTGELFF.

The chain employs TRBV24-1 and TRBJ2-1; there is no DNA to check the TCRdb D call of TRBD1. The CDR3 contains 14 residues. Germline V gene lookup returns CDR1 KGHDR and CDR2 SFDVKD. The CDR3 region is CATGTAHSYNEQFF.

J is TRBJ2-6 and V is TRBV2. Germline V CDR1 and CDR2: SNHLY, FYNNEI. CDR3 length: 16 residues. This CDR3 is CASSGTELSGANVLTF.

The V call is TRBV5-1, the J call TRBJ2-2; TCRdb's D call, TRBD2, is unchecked because there is no DNA. CDR3 length equals 17 residues. The germline gives CDR1 SGHRS, CDR2 YFSETQ. The CDR3 region is CASSFGLAGEWPGELFF.